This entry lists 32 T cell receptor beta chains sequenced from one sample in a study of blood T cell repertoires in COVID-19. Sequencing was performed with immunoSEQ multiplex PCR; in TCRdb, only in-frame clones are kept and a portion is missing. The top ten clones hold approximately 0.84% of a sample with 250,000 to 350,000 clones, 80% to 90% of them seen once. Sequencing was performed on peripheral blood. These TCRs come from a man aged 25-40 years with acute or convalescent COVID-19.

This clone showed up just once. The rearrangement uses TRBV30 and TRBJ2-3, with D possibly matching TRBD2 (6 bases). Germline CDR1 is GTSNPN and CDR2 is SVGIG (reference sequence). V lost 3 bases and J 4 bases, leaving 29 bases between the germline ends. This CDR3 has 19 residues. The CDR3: CAWSPNLGAQYGLPDTQYF. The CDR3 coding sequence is TGTGCCTGGAGCCCAAACCTAGGGGCCCAGTACGGACTACCAGATACGCAGTATTTT. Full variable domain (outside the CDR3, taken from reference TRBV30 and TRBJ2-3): SQTIHQWPATLVQPVGSPLSLECTVEGTSNPNLYWYRQAAGRGLQLLFYSVGIGQISSEVPQNLSASRPQDRQFILSSKKLLLSDSGFYLCAWSPNLGAQYGLPDTQYFGPGTRLTVL.

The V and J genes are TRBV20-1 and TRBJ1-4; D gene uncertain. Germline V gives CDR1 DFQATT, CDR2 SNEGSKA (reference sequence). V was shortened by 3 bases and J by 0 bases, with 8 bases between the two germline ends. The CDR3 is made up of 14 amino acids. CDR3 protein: CSASHPATNEKLFF. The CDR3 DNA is TGCAGTGCTAGTCATCCAGCAACTAATGAAAAACTGTTTTTT.

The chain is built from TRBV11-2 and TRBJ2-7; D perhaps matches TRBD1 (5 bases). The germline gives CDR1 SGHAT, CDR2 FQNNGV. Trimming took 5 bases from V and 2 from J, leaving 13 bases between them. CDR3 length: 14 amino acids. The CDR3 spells CASSGPDTTYEQYF. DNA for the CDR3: TGTGCCAGCAGCGGACCGGACACAACCTACGAGCAGTACTTC.

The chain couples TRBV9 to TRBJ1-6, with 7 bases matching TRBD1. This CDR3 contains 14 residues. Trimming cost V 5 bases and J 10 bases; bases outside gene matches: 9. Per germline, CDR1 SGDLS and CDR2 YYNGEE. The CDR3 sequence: CASSRQGPRSPLHF. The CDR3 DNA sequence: TGTGCCAGCAGTCGACAGGGTCCACGCTCACCCCTCCACTTT.

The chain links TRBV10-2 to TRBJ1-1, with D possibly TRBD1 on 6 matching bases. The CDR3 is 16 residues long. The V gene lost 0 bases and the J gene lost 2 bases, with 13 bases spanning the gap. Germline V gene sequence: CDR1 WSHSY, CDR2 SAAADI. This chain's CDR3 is CASSESTGRSNTEAFF. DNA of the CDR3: TGCGCCAGCAGTGAGTCAACAGGGCGTAGTAACACTGAAGCTTTCTTT.

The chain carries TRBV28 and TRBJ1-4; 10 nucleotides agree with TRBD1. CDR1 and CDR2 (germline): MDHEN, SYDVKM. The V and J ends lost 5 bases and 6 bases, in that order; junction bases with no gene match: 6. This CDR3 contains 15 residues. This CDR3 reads CASSPMDRGDEKLFF. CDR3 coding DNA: TGTGCCAGCAGTCCCATGGACAGGGGGGATGAAAAACTGTTTTTT.

The CDR3 nucleotides read TGTGCCAGCAGTTACAGGACAGGGGAACACTCACCCCTCCACTTT. Amino acid sequence: CASSYRTGEHSPLHF. V gene TRBV6-2 or TRBV6-3 combines with J gene TRBJ1-6; TRBD1 matches 9 bases. Trimming took 2 bases from V and 10 from J; bases not matched to a gene: 6. The V gene's germline CDR1 is MNHEY and CDR2 SVGEGT. The CDR3 sequence is 15 residues long.

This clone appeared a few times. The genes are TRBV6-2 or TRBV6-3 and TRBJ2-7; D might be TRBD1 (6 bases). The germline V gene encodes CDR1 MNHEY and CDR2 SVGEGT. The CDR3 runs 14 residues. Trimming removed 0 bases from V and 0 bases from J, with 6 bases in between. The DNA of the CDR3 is TGTGCCAGCAGTTACTCGGACAGCTCCTACGAGCAGTACTTC. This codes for CASSYSDSSYEQYF.

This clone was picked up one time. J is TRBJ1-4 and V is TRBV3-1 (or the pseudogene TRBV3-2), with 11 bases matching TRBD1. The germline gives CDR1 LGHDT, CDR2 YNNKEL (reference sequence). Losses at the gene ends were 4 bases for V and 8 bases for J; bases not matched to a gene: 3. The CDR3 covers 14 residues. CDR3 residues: CASSRTGGDEKLFF. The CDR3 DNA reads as TGTGCCAGCAGCCGGACAGGGGGCGACGAAAAACTGTTTTTT.

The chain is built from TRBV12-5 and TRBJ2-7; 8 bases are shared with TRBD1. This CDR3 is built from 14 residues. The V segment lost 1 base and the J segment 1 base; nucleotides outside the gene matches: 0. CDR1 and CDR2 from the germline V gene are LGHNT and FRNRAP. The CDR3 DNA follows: TGTGCTAGTGGTTTGGGGACAGGGTCCTACGAGCAGTACTTC. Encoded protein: CASGLGTGSYEQYF.

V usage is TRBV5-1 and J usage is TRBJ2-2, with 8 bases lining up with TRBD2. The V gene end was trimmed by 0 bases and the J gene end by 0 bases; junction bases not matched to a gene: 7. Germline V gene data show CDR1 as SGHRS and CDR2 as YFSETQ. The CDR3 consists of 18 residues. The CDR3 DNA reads TGCGCCAGCAGCTTGGAACTAGCGGAGCGCGCGAACACCGGGGAGCTGTTTTTT. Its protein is CASSLELAERANTGELFF.

This chain's CDR3 is CASDREDQPQHF. The CDR3 DNA reads TGTGCCAGCGACAGGGAGGATCAGCCCCAGCATTTT. The V gene is TRBV6-6, the J gene TRBJ1-5; TRBD1 matches at 7 bases. CDR1 MNHNY and CDR2 SVGAGI come from the germline V gene (reference sequence). There are 12 residues in the CDR3. V lost 8 bases and J lost 5; bases outside the gene matches: 3.

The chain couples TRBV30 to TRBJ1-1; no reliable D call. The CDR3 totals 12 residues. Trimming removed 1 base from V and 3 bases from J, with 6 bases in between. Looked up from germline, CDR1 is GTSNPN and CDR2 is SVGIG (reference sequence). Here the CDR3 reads CAWSAGYTEAFF. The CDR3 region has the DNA TGTGCCTGGAGTGCGGGGTACACTGAAGCTTTCTTT.

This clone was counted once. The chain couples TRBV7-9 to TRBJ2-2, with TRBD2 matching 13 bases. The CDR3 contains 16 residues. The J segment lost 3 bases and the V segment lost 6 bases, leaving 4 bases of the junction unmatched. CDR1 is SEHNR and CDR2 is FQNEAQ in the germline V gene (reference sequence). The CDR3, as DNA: TGTGCCAGCAGGGGGACTAGCGGGAAATACACCGGGGAGCTGTTTTTT. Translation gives CASRGTSGKYTGELFF.

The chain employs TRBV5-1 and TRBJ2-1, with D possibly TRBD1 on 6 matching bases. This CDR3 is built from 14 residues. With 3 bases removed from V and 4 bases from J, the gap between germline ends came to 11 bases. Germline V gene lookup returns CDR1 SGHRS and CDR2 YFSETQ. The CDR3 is CASSSHDRYNEQFF. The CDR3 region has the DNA TGCGCCAGCAGCTCCCATGACAGGTACAATGAGCAGTTCTTC.

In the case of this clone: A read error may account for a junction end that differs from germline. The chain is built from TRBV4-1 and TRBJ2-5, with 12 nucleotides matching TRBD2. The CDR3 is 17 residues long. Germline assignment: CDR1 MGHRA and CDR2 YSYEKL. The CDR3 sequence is CASSHAGTSGPQGTQYF. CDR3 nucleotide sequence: TGCGCCAGCAGCCACGCTGGGACTAGCGGGCCCCAAGGGACCCAGTACTTC.

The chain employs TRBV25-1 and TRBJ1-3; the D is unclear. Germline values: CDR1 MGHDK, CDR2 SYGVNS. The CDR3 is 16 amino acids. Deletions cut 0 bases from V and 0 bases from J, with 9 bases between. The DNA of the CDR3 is TGTGCCAGCAGTGAATATAGCCGGCTCTCTGGAAACACCATATATTTT. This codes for CASSEYSRLSGNTIYF.

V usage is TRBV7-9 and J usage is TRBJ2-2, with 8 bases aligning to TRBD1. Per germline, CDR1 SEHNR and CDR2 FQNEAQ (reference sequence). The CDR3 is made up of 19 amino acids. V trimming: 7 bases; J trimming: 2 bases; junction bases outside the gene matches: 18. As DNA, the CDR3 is TGTGCCAGCATTCGGACAGGGCCCTATTCGAAGGGAAACACCGGGGAGCTGTTTTTT. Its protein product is CASIRTGPYSKGNTGELFF.

The CDR3 reads CASSLDRGGNTIYF. The CDR3 nucleotides read TGTGCCAGCAGCCTAGACAGGGGAGGAAACACCATATATTTT. The gene calls are TRBV7-9 and TRBJ1-3, with 8 bases identical to TRBD1. V dropped 5 bases and J dropped 4; count of bases not matched to a gene: 4. CDR3 length: 14 amino acids. The germline V gene encodes CDR1 SEHNR and CDR2 FQNEAQ (reference sequence).

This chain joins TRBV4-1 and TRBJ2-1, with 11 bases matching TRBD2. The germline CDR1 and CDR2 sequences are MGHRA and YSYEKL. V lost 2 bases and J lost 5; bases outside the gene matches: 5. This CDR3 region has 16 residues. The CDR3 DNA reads TGCGCCAGCAGCCAAACCGGGACTAGCGGCGACAATGAGCAGTTCTTC. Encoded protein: CASSQTGTSGDNEQFF.

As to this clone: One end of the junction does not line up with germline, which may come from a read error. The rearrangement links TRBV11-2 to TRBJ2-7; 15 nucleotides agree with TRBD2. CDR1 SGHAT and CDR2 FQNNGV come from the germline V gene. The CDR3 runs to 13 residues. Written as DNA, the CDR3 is TGTGCCAGCAGCTCAGGACTAGCGGGAGGGGTCAACTTC. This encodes CASSSGLAGGVNF.

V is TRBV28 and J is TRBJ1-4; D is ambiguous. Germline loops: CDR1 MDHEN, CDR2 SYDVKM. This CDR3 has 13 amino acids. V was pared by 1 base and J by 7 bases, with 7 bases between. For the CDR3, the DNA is TGTGCCAGCAGTTTATCGGGGATTGAAAAACTGTTTTTT. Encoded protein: CASSLSGIEKLFF.

The CDR3 reads CASSVAQDPRGAMGYTF. The CDR3 DNA sequence: TGTGCCAGCAGCGTAGCTCAAGACCCACGGGGGGCGATGGGCTACACCTTC. The V and J genes are TRBV9 and TRBJ1-2, with D possibly TRBD1 on 6 matching bases. With 0 bases removed from V and 8 bases from J, the gap between germline ends came to 23 bases. Germline V gives CDR1 SGDLS, CDR2 YYNGEE. The CDR3 consists of 17 residues. The full variable domain, completed using reference TRBV9 and TRBJ1-2, is DSGVTQTPKHLITATGQRVTLRCSPRSGDLSVYWYQQSLDQGLQFLIQYYNGEERAKGNILERFSAQQFPDLHSELNLSSLELGDSALYFCASSVAQDPRGAMGYTFGSGTRLTVV.

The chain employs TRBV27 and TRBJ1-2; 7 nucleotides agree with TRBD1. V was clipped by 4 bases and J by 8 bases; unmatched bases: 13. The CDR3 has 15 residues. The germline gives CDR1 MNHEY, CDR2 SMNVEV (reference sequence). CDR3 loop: CASSSYMTGLGGYTF. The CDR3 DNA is TGTGCCAGCAGTTCATACATGACAGGGCTAGGAGGCTACACCTTC.

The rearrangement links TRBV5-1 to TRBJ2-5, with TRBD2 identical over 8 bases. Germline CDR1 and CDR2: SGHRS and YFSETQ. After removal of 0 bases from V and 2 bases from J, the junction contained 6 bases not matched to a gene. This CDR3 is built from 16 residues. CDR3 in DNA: TGCGCCAGCAGCTTGGGCCGGGGGGGGCTTCAAGAGACCCAGTACTTC. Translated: CASSLGRGGLQETQYF.

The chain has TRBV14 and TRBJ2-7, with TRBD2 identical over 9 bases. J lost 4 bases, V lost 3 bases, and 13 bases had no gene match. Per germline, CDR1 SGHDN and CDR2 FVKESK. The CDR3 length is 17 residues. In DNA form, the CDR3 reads TGTGCCAGCAGCCAGCAAAATCTTAGCGGGAGAGGGTACGAGCAGTACTTC. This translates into CASSQQNLSGRGYEQYF.

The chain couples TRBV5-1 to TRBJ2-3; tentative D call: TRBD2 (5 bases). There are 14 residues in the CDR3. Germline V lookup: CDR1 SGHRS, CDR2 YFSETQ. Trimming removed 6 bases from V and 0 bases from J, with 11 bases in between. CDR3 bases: TGCGCCAGCAAGGACGGGGTTAGCACAGATACGCAGTATTTT. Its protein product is CASKDGVSTDTQYF.

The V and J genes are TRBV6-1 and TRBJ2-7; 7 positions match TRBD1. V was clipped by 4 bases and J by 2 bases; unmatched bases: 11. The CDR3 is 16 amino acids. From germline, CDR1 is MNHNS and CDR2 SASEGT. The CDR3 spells CASSVILGTAPYEQYF. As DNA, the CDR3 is TGTGCCAGCAGTGTAATTTTAGGGACAGCCCCCTACGAGCAGTACTTC.

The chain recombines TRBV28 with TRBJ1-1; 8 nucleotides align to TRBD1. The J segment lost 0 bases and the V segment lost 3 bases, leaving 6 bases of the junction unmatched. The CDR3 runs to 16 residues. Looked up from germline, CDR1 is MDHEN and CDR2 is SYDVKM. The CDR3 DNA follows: TGTGCCAGCAGTTTCTATTTGGGACAGGTGAACACTGAAGCTTTCTTT. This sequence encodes CASSFYLGQVNTEAFF.

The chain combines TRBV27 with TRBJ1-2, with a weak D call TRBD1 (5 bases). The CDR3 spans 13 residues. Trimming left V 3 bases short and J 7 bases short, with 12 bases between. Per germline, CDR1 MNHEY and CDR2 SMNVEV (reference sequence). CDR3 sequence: CASSFPGGGGYTF. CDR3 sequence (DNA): TGTGCCAGCAGTTTTCCCGGGGGGGGTGGCTACACCTTC.

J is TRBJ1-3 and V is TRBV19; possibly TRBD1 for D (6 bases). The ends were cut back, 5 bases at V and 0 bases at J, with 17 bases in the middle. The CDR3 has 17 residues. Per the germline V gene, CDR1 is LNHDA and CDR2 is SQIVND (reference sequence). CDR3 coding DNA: TGTGCCAGTAGTCCCTCGGACAGAACTTTCTCTGGAAACACCATATATTTT. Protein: CASSPSDRTFSGNTIYF.

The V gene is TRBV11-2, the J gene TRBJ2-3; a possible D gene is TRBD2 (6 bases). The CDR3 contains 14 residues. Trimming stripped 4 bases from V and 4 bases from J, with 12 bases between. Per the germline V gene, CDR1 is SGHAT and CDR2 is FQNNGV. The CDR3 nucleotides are TGTGCCAGCAGCTCCGCTTGGGGGGCAGATACGCAGTATTTT. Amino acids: CASSSAWGADTQYF.